This T cell receptor beta chain was recovered during a study of T cells after yellow fever vaccination. For TCR, cDNA came from 5'RACE template switching, which added a universal primer site and UMIs. Via MiXCR, TCRdb re-called the 5' RACE reads, giving one row per CDR3 protein. Seen here are approximately 160,000 distinct CDR3 sequences, 9.3% observed once, and the top ten hold about a third. The CDR3 runs 15 residues. The germline V gene encodes CDR1 SGDLS and CDR2 YYNGEE. Trimming took 0 bases from V and 4 from J; bases not matched to a gene: 4. The chain employs TRBV9 and TRBJ1-1; TRBD1 matches at 9 bases. Specimen: CD8+ T cells sorted from PBMCs, collected 45 days after the yellow fever booster vaccination. The sequence was collected from a man aged 18 to 29 who received the YFV17D yellow fever vaccine. The CDR3 spells CASSVARQGGTEAFF. The CDR3 nucleotides read TGTGCCAGCAGCGTAGCCCGACAGGGGGGCACTGAAGCTTTCTTT.